This T cell receptor (beta chain) was recorded in a study of cytomegalovirus exposure and HLA in healthy donors. Regarding the study as a whole: The tendency of first-cohort TCR clusters to co-occur in the 120 or so validation repertoires was identified by a subsequent analysis. Testing in vitro showed a few CMV-associated chains specific for CMV antigens. Associated with cytomegalovirus, according to the listing, were 150 to 200 TCR beta chains. Rarity held for most TCR sequences, but there were some public TCRs that occurred in many donors.

TCRdb's copy holds only in-frame clones and misses some; the assay was immunoSEQ multiplex PCR. The data hold about 180,000 clones, with approximately 81% observed a single time. The CDR3 runs 15 residues. Germline CDR1 WNHNN, CDR2 SYGVQD (reference sequence). V lost 5 bases and J 2 bases, leaving 14 bases between the germline ends. With regard to this clone: Its antigen is unidentified.

The rearrangement joins TRBV10-1 to TRBJ2-3; the D gene is possibly TRBD1 (6 bases). Sequencing input: PBMCs. This clonotype originated in a man aged 18 to 29 in good health and CMV-seropositive. The CDR3 here is CASSQGPRNTDTQYF. The CDR3, as DNA: TGCGCCAGCAGTCAGGGGCCACGCAACACAGATACGCAGTATTTT.